Listed below are T cell receptor beta chains from one sample, sequenced in a study of cytomegalovirus exposure and HLA in healthy donors. Clones were read by immunoSEQ multiplex PCR, and TCRdb kept only the in-frame ones, dropping some. The sample has fewer than 200,000 clones; roughly 82% are singletons. Input material: PBMCs. These receptors all come from a woman aged 50 to 60 in good health and CMV-seronegative. CDR3s include the opening cysteine and the closing phenylalanine or tryptophan. The D gene is left open where the match is weak. Not all rows give a size; the values are once, few, many and, for expanded clones, a class.

j_gene | d_gene | v_gene | abundance | CDR3aa | CDR3nt
TRBJ1-1 | TRBD1 | TRBV9 | - | CASRDDDRGLTEAFF | TGTGCCAGCAGGGACGACGACAGGGGGCTCACTGAAGCTTTCTTT
TRBJ2-7 | TRBD1 | TRBV6-5 | - | CASSWDRVSYEQYF | TGTGCCAGCAGTTGGGACAGGGTCAGCTACGAGCAGTACTTC
TRBJ1-5 | TRBD1 | TRBV7-7 | - | CASSLKDRANQPQHF | TGTGCTAGCAGCTTAAAGGACAGGGCGAATCAGCCCCAGCATTTT
TRBJ2-3 | - | TRBV29-1 | - | CSGIDPGLNTDTQYF | TGCAGCGGCATAGATCCGGGACTTAACACAGATACGCAGTATTTT
TRBJ1-2 | - | TRBV28 | once | CASSRRTLFNHTF | TGTGCCAGCAGTCGTCGGACACTCTTCAACCACACCTTC
TRBJ2-1 | - | TRBV7-2 | few | CASSSETGRKQFF | TGTGCCAGCAGCTCCGAGACAGGCAGGAAGCAGTTCTTC
TRBJ2-1 | - | TRBV5-1 | - | CASSLAGTEQFF | TGCGCCAGCAGCTTGGCCGGGACTGAACAGTTCTTC
TRBJ1-2 | - | TRBV7-2 | - | CASSLEGSLGAYYGYTF | TGTGCCAGCAGCTTAGAGGGCAGCCTAGGGGCTTACTATGGCTACACCTTC
TRBJ1-4 | - | TRBV6-1 | - | CASSAGGVGNEKLFF | TGTGCCAGCAGTGCTGGAGGAGTTGGTAATGAAAAACTGTTTTTT
TRBJ2-1 | - | TRBV7-9 | - | CASSRGEQFF | TGTGCCAGCAGCCGCGGGGAGCAGTTCTTC
TRBJ1-4 | - | TRBV5-1 | - | CASSLRATNEKLFF | TGCGCCAGCAGCTTGCGGGCAACTAATGAAAAACTGTTTTTT
TRBJ2-3 | TRBD2 | TRBV5-4 | - | CASTQFLAGGKDTQYF | TGTGCCAGCACCCAATTCCTAGCGGGGGGTAAGGATACGCAGTATTTT
TRBJ2-7 | - | TRBV5-1 | few | CASSSNLEPYEQYF | TGCGCCAGCAGCTCGAACTTGGAGCCCTACGAGCAGTACTTC
TRBJ1-5 | TRBD1 | TRBV5-4 | - | CASSLEQGSNQPQHF | TGTGCCAGCAGCTTGGAACAGGGGAGCAATCAGCCCCAGCATTTT
TRBJ1-3 | - | TRBV29-1 | - | CSVSRGTGNTIYF | TGCAGCGTTTCCCGGGGTACTGGAAACACCATATATTTT
TRBJ2-7 | - | TRBV6-5 | few | CASSYSHGSYEQYF | TGTGCCAGCAGTTACTCGCACGGTTCCTACGAGCAGTACTTC
TRBJ2-7 | TRBD1 | TRBV7-9 | - | CASGLGRGGPHF | TGTGCCAGCGGCTTGGGGAGAGGGGGCCCCCACTTC
TRBJ2-3 | - | TRBV10-3 | once | CAISRLVGADTQYF | TGTGCCATTTCCAGACTAGTTGGCGCAGATACGCAGTATTTT
TRBJ2-5 | TRBD2 | TRBV9 | - | CASSAGLAGQETQYF | TGTGCCAGCAGCGCAGGGCTAGCGGGGCAAGAGACCCAGTACTTC
TRBJ2-5 | - | TRBV18 | - | CASSPTRGYQETQYF | TGTGCCAGCTCACCGACTAGGGGCTACCAAGAGACCCAGTACTTC
TRBJ2-7 | TRBD1 | TRBV11-3 | once | CASSSDRGSYEQYF | TGTGCCAGCAGCTCGGACAGGGGCTCCTACGAGCAGTACTTC
TRBJ1-1 | - | TRBV2 | - | CASSENQNTEAFF | TGTGCCAGCAGCGAAAATCAGAACACTGAAGCTTTCTTT
TRBJ2-3 | - | TRBV30 | - | CAVGGKSTDTQYF | TGTGCCGTAGGCGGGAAAAGCACAGATACGCAGTATTTT
TRBJ1-2 | - | TRBV6-1 | - | CASSEYDYGYTF | TGTGCCAGCAGTGAATATGACTATGGCTACACCTTC
TRBJ1-1 | TRBD1 | TRBV5-3 | - | CARRKGANTEAFF | TGTGCCAGAAGGAAGGGGGCCAACACTGAAGCTTTCTTT
TRBJ2-3 | TRBD1 | TRBV9 | - | CASSATGGRTDTQYF | TGTGCCAGCAGCGCCACAGGGGGGAGGACAGATACGCAGTATTTT
TRBJ2-4 | TRBD1 | TRBV7-9 | few | CASSPGQGAGAKNIQYF | TGTGCCAGCAGCCCCGGACAGGGGGCCGGTGCCAAAAACATTCAGTACTTC
TRBJ1-1 | - | TRBV19 | - | CASSLGPYTEAFF | TGTGCCAGTAGTCTGGGGCCGTACACTGAAGCTTTCTTT
TRBJ1-2 | TRBD1 | TRBV4-1 | - | CASSQDWRTGPVYTF | TGCGCCAGCAGCCAAGATTGGCGGACAGGCCCGGTTTACACCTTC
TRBJ2-7 | - | TRBV6-1 | - | CASRDMVEQYF | TGTGCCAGCAGGGACATGGTCGAGCAGTACTTC
TRBJ2-7 | - | TRBV11-1 | once | CASRGAGARHIYEQYF | TGTGCCAGCAGAGGGGCGGGGGCTCGTCATATCTACGAGCAGTACTTC
TRBJ2-5 | TRBD2 | TRBV27 | - | CASSLRGSGTSETQYF | TGTGCCAGCAGTTTACGGGGTAGCGGGACGTCGGAGACCCAGTACTTC
TRBJ1-1 | - | TRBV7-3 | - | CASTRSTNSEAFF | TGTGCCAGCACACGAAGCACCAATTCTGAAGCTTTCTTT
TRBJ1-2 | - | TRBV28 | - | CASSLQENYGYTF | TGTGCCAGCAGTTTACAGGAAAATTATGGCTACACCTTC
TRBJ2-7 | TRBD1 | TRBV7-6 | - | CASSFPGTGRYEQYF | TGTGCCAGCAGCTTCCCCGGGACAGGGAGATACGAGCAGTACTTC
TRBJ2-6 | - | TRBV5-1 | - | CASSLQASGANGLTF | TGCGCCAGCAGCTTACAGGCCTCTGGGGCCAACGGCCTGACTTTC
TRBJ2-3 | - | TRBV5-4 | - | CASSNRTVKDTQYF | TGTGCCAGCAGCAACAGGACAGTTAAAGATACGCAGTATTTT
TRBJ2-2 | TRBD1 | TRBV18 | - | CASSPPQGARNTGELFF | TGTGCCAGCTCACCACCCCAGGGGGCGAGGAACACCGGGGAGCTGTTTTTT
TRBJ2-5 | TRBD2 | TRBV4-3 | - | CASSQDALAGRETQYF | TGCGCCAGCAGCCAAGACGCCCTAGCGGGGAGGGAGACCCAGTACTTC
TRBJ2-7 | TRBD1 | TRBV10-1 | - | CASSRDRGGEQYF | TGCGCCAGCAGTAGGGACAGGGGAGGCGAGCAGTACTTC
TRBJ1-1 | - | TRBV10-3 | - | CAISVWPRNTEAFF | TGTGCCATCAGTGTCTGGCCTCGGAACACTGAAGCTTTCTTT
TRBJ2-5 | - | TRBV5-1 | - | CASSSPQNGETQYF | TGCGCCAGCAGCTCGCCACAGAATGGGGAGACCCAGTACTTC
TRBJ1-3 | TRBD1 | TRBV5-1 | - | CASSYRGTGNTIYF | TGCGCCAGCAGCTACAGGGGTACTGGAAACACCATATATTTT
TRBJ2-7 | - | TRBV6-1 | once | CASSEGWREYEQYF | TGTGCCAGCAGTGAGGGCTGGAGGGAATACGAGCAGTACTTC
TRBJ1-5 | - | TRBV28 | - | CASSSSRGDQPQHF | TGTGCCAGCAGTTCTAGCAGGGGTGATCAGCCCCAGCATTTT
TRBJ2-5 | TRBD1 | TRBV5-6 | - | CASSLAPGGETQYF | TGTGCCAGCAGCTTGGCCCCAGGGGGAGAGACCCAGTACTTC
TRBJ1-2 | - | TRBV5-1 | - | CASSPGGAHVTLFNYTF | TGCGCCAGCAGCCCGGGGGGGGCCCATGTCACGCTATTTAACTACACCTTC
TRBJ2-7 | - | TRBV28 | few | CASSARREQYF | TGTGCCAGCAGTGCTCGGAGGGAGCAGTACTTC
TRBJ2-7 | TRBD1 | TRBV11-2 | - | CASSLQSRQGAPYEQYF | TGTGCCAGCAGCCTCCAGAGTCGACAGGGGGCGCCCTACGAGCAGTACTTC